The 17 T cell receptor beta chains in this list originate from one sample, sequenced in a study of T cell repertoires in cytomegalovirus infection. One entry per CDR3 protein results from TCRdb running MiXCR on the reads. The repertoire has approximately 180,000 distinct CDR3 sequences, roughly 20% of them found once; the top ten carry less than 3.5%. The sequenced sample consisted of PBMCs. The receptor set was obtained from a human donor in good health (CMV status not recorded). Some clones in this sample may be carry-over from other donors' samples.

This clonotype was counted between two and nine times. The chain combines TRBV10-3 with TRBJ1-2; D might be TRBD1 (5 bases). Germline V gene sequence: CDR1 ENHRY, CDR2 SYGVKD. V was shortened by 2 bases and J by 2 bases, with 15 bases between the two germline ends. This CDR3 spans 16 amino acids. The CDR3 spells CAISEGGIRPNYGYTF. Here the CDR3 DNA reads TGTGCCATCAGTGAGGGGGGGATCCGACCCAACTATGGCTACACCTTC.

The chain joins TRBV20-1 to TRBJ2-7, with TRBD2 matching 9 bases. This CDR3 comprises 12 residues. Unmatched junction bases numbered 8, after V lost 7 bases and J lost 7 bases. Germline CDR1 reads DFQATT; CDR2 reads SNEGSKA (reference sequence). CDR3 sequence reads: CSVAGVPREQYF. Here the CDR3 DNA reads TGCAGTGTAGCGGGAGTCCCTAGGGAGCAGTACTTC.

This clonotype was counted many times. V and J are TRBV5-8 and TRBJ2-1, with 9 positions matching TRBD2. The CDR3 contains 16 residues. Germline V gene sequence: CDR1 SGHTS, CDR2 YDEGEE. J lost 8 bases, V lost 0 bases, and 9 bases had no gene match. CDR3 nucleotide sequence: TGTGCCAGCAGCTTGGGTCTTAGCGGGAGCTGGTATGAGCAGTTCTTC. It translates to CASSLGLSGSWYEQFF.

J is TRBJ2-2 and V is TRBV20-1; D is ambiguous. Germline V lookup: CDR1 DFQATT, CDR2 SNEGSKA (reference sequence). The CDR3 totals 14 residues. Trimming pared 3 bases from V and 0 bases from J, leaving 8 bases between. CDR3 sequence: CSARTHANTGELFF. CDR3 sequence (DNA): TGCAGTGCTAGGACTCATGCGAACACCGGGGAGCTGTTTTTT.

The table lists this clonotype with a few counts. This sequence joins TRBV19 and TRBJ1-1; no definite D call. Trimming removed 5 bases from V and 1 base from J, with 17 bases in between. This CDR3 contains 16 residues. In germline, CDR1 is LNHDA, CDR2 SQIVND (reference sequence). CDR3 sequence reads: CASSPSGRQTNTEAFF. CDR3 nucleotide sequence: TGTGCCAGTAGTCCCTCCGGAAGGCAAACGAACACTGAAGCTTTCTTT.

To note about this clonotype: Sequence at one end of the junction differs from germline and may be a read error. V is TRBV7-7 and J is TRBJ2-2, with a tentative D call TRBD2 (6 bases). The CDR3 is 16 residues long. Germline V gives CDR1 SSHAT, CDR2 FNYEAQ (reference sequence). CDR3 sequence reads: CASSLAGKGGTGELFF. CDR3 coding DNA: TGTGCTAGCAGCTTAGCAGGAAAGGGAGGAACCGGGGAGCTGTTTTTT.

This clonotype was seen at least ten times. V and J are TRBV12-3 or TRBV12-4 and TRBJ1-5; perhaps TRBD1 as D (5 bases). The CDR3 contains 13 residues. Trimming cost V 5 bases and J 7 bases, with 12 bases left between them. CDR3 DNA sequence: TGTGCCAGCAGTCCAGGGTCAAACCAGCCCCAGCATTTT. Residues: CASSPGSNQPQHF.

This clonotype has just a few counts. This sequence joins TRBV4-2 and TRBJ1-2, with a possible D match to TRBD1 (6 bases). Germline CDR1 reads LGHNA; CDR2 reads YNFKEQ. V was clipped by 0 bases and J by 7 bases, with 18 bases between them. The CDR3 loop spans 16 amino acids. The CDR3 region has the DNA TGTGCCAGCAGCCAAGATGCACAGGGTTCCCCCTTTGGCTACACCTTC. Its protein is CASSQDAQGSPFGYTF.

CDR3 in DNA: TGCAGTGCTAGAGATGTTACTAGCGGGGGGACTTCCTCCTACAATGAGCAGTTCTTC. This translates into CSARDVTSGGTSSYNEQFF. The chain joins TRBV20-1 to TRBJ2-1, with 12 bases that match TRBD2. The CDR3 sequence is 19 residues long. The trim removed 0 bases at V and 0 bases at J, leaving 9 bases unmatched. Germline-derived CDR1 and CDR2 are DFQATT and SNEGSKA (reference sequence).

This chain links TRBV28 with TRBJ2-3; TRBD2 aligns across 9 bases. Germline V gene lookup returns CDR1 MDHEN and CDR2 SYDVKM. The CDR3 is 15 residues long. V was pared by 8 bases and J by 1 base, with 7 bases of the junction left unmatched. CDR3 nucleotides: TGTGCCAGCGGTTCCTTAGCGGGGGGCACAGATACGCAGTATTTT. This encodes CASGSLAGGTDTQYF.

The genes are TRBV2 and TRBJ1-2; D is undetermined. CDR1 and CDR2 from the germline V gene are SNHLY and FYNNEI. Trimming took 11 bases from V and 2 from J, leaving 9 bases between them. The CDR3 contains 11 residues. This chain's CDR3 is CAPSANYGYTF. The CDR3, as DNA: TGTGCCCCAAGTGCGAACTATGGCTACACCTTC.

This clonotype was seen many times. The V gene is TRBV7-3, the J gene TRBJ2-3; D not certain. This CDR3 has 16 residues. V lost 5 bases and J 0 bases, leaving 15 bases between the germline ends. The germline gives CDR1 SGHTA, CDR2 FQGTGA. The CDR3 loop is CASSPSTGLSTDTQYF. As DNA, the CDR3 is TGTGCCAGCAGCCCATCGACGGGTCTCAGCACAGATACGCAGTATTTT.

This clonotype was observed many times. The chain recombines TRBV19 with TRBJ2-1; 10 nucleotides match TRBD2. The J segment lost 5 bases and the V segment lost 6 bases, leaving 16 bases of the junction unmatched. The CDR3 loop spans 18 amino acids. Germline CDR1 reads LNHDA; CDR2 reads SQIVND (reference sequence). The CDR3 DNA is TGTGCCAGTAGCCCCACCGATATCCTAGCGGGAGTAGACAATGAGCAGTTCTTC. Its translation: CASSPTDILAGVDNEQFF.

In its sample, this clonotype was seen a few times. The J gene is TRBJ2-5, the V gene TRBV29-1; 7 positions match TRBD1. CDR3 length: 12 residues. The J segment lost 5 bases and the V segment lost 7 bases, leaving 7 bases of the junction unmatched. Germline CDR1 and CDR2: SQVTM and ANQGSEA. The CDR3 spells CSGRTGTETQYF. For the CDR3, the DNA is TGCAGCGGAAGGACAGGTACGGAGACCCAGTACTTC.

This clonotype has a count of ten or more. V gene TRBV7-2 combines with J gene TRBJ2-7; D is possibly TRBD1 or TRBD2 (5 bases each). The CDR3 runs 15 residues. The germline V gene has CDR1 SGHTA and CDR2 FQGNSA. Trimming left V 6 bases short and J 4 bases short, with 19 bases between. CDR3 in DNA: TGTGCCAGCAGTGGGATGGGGGACGATTTGTACGAGCAGTACTTC. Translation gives CASSGMGDDLYEQYF.

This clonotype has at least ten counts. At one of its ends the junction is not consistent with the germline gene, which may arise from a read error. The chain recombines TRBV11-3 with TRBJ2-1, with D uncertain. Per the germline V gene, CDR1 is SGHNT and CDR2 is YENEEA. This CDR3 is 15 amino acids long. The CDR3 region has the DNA TGTGCCAGCAGCCTAGACCCCGCCAAGCGAGGTGAGCAGTTCTTC. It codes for CASSLDPAKRGEQFF.

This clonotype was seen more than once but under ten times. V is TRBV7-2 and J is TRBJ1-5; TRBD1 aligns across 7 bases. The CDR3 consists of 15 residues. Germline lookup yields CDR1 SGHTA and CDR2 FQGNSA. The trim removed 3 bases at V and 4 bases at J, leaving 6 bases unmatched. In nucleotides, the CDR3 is TGTGCCAGCAGCTTCTACGGGACAGATAATCAGCCCCAGCATTTT. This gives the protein CASSFYGTDNQPQHF.